A selection of T cell receptor beta chains follows, all from one sample in a study of T cells in Graves' hyperthyroidism and ophthalmopathy. TCRdb re-analysed the multiplex PCR reads in MiXCR, keeping a single row per CDR3 protein. The profile covers a few hundred thousand distinct CDR3 sequences, with around 18% appearing a single time and 40% taken by the ten largest. Sequenced: blood. These receptors were obtained from a man aged 18 to 30 with Graves' ophthalmopathy. The CDR3 runs from the conserved cysteine through the conserved F or W. For some rows the clone size is stated as once, few or many, or as a class when expanded; others skip it.

v_call	clone_size	j_call	cdr3_aa
TRBV16	NA	TRBJ1-2	CASSHNDGAYGYTF
TRBV5-1	many	TRBJ1-1	CASSWEGGSEAFF
TRBV12-3/TRBV12-4	many	TRBJ2-1	CASSKSTSGGYNEQFF
TRBV4-2	few	TRBJ2-1	CASSQDVAVDSYNEQFF
TRBV12-5	NA	TRBJ2-1	CASASGVNEQFF
TRBV20-1	few	TRBJ1-2	CSPYGYTF
TRBV7-9	few	TRBJ1-4	CASSSSGGSEKLFF
TRBV6-1	many	TRBJ1-2	CASTIGQGTYGYTF
TRBV4-2	NA	TRBJ2-7	CASSQEAAGAWEQYF
TRBV6-2/TRBV6-3	many	TRBJ2-2	CASSYWDHRPTGELFF
TRBV6-1	many	TRBJ2-7	CASSFKTGHYEQYF
TRBV13	many	TRBJ2-1	CASSLNGAVPIYNEQFF
TRBV28	NA	TRBJ1-1	CATRGGQYTEAFF
TRBV7-3	many	TRBJ2-1	CASSLMGGTYNEQFF
TRBV20-1	many	TRBJ2-3	CSASGADTQYF
TRBV20-1	NA	TRBJ1-6	CSAPGQGRSPLHF
TRBV5-6	few	TRBJ1-4	CASSLLEGSSPTNEKLFF
TRBV11-3	many	TRBJ1-1	CASSLGSGHLRTEAFF
TRBV9	many	TRBJ1-1	CASSAGGWTEAFF
TRBV20-1	NA	TRBJ2-3	CSAHTVAGRPDTQYF
TRBV28	once	TRBJ2-7	CASSAPGQGSYEQYF
TRBV10-3	NA	TRBJ2-1	CAIRGGMSSYNEQFF
TRBV18	many	TRBJ2-3	CASSPGITDTQYF
TRBV6-1	few	TRBJ2-3	CASSEEQFSTDTQYF